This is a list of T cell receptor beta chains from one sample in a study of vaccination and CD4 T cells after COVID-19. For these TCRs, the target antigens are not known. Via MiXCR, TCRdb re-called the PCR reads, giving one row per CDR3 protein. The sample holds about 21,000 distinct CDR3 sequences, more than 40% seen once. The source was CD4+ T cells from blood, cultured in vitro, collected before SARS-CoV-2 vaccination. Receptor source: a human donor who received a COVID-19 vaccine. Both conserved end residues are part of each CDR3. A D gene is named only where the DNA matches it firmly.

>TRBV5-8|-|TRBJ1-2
TGTGCCAGCAGCTTTGGACAGTACTATGGCTACACCTTC
CASSFGQYYGYTF
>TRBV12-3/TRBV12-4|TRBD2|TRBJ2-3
TGTGCCAGCGGTGACGGGGGGGCTGGCACAGATACGCAGTATTTT
CASGDGGAGTDTQYF
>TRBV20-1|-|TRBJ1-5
TGCAGTGCTAGTATCGCTTCGTACCAGCCCCAGCATTTT
CSASIASYQPQHF
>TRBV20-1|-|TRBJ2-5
TGCAGTGCCGCGGTGATGGAGGAGACCCAGTACTTC
CSAAVMEETQYF
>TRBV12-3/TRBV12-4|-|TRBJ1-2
TGTGCCAGCAGTTTAATGCCACTGGGGTATGGCTACACCTTC
CASSLMPLGYGYTF
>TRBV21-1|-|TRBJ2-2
TGTGCCAGCAGCAAAGACCGTGGACGGAACCTATTACCGGGGGAGCTGTTTTTT
CASSKDRGRNLLPGELFF
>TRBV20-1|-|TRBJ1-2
TGCAGTGCTAGAGGGGGAGACACTAACTATGGCTACACCTTC
CSARGGDTNYGYTF
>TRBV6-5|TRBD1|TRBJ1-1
TGTGCCAGCAGTTCGACAGGGCTATTCGAAGCTTTCTTT
CASSSTGLFEAFF
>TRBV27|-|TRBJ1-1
TGTGCCAGCAAGAGTTCTGGACAGAACACTGAAGCTTTCTTT
CASKSSGQNTEAFF
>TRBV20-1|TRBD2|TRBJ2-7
TGCAGTGCTATGATTAGCGGGAGCAAACACGAGCAGTACTTC
CSAMISGSKHEQYF